Listed here are 10 T cell receptor beta chains from one sample, sequenced in a study of blood T cell repertoires in COVID-19. Measured with immunoSEQ multiplex PCR; TCRdb has only the in-frame clones, and not every one. Of tens of thousands of clones listed, roughly 80% are singletons. The sequencing input was peripheral blood. These TCRs come from a woman aged 80 or over with active or convalescent COVID-19.

This clone was counted only a few times. This chain connects TRBV24-1 to TRBJ2-1; D may be TRBD2 (6 bases). This CDR3 has 16 amino acids. In germline, CDR1 is KGHDR, CDR2 SFDVKD. V was clipped by 7 bases and J by 7 bases, with 22 bases between them. The CDR3 is CATSQVGTVRGNEQFF. The CDR3 region has the DNA TGTGCCACCAGCCAGGTCGGGACCGTCCGGGGGAATGAGCAGTTCTTC.

A few counts support this clone. The V call is TRBV28, the J call TRBJ2-1; possible D gene TRBD2, 5 bases. Germline CDR1 and CDR2: MDHEN and SYDVKM. V gave up 7 bases and J gave up 4 bases, with 17 bases separating them. CDR3 length: 15 residues. CDR3 in amino acids: CASTPLRGSYNEQFF. The CDR3 region has the DNA TGTGCCAGCACCCCTTTACGCGGGTCTTACAATGAGCAGTTCTTC.

The chain joins TRBV30 to TRBJ1-2, with a tentative D call TRBD1 (6 bases). V was cut by 0 bases and J by 8 bases, with 13 bases left in between. The CDR3 totals 13 residues. The germline V gene has CDR1 GTSNPN and CDR2 SVGIG (reference sequence). The CDR3 coding sequence is TGTGCCTGGAGTGTACAGGGAGGGAAGGGCTACACCTTC. It translates to CAWSVQGGKGYTF.

This clone showed up just a few times. The gene calls are TRBV6-2 or TRBV6-3 and TRBJ2-1, with D possibly matching TRBD1 (5 bases). V shed 4 bases and J shed 7 bases, with 17 bases lying between them. The CDR3 sequence is 15 residues long. CDR1 and CDR2 (germline): MNHEY, SVGEGT. The CDR3 protein is CASSLKGQGRNEQFF. CDR3 bases: TGTGCCAGCAGTTTAAAGGGGCAAGGCAGGAATGAGCAGTTCTTC.

The chain joins TRBV2 to TRBJ1-2; a possible D gene is TRBD1 (5 bases). Trimming took 5 bases from V and 3 from J, leaving 10 bases between them. From germline, CDR1 is SNHLY and CDR2 FYNNEI. The CDR3 contains 13 residues. CDR3 bases: TGTGCCAGCAGTCTGGACACCGACTATGGCTACACCTTC. The encoded protein is CASSLDTDYGYTF.

J is TRBJ1-1 and V is TRBV16; D call uncertain. Germline V gene sequence: CDR1 KGHSY, CDR2 FQNENV. This CDR3 spans 15 amino acids. Trimming took 2 bases from V and 4 from J, leaving 14 bases between them. CDR3: CASSQERVGGTEAFF. For the CDR3, the DNA is TGTGCCAGCAGCCAAGAGCGGGTGGGTGGCACTGAAGCTTTCTTT.

The chain employs TRBV5-8 and TRBJ2-5; 9 nucleotides line up with TRBD1. Germline CDR1 and CDR2: SGHTS and YDEGEE. Trimming took 5 bases from V and 4 from J; bases not matched to a gene: 3. The CDR3 runs 13 residues. CDR3 nucleotides: TGTGCCAGCAGGTTACAGGGGGCAGAGACCCAGTACTTC. The encoded protein is CASRLQGAETQYF.

This clone came up once. This chain uses TRBV23-1 with TRBJ2-1; possibly TRBD2 for D (5 bases). TRBV23-1 is marked as an open reading frame, function uncertain. With 11 bases removed from V and 6 bases from J, the gap between germline ends came to 11 bases. The CDR3 is 11 amino acids. The CDR3 is CAPEGGNEQFF. CDR3 in DNA: TGCGCCCCCGAGGGTGGCAATGAGCAGTTCTTC.

The chain combines TRBV14 with TRBJ2-3; 9 positions agree with TRBD2. Germline CDR1 SGHDN, CDR2 FVKESK. CDR3 length: 15 amino acids. V gave up 2 bases and J gave up 7 bases; unmatched junction bases: 7. CDR3: CASSQPGLAQNTQYF. In nucleotides, the CDR3 is TGTGCCAGCAGCCAACCGGGACTAGCACAAAATACGCAGTATTTT.

V is TRBV10-3 and J is TRBJ2-7, with TRBD1 matching over 11 bases. The germline gives CDR1 ENHRY, CDR2 SYGVKD. With V trimmed by 10 bases and J by 0 bases, 2 bases remained unmatched. CDR3 size: 13 residues. This CDR3 is CATGTGGSYEQYF. CDR3 bases: TGTGCCACCGGGACAGGGGGCTCCTACGAGCAGTACTTC.